This TCR beta chain was profiled in a study of blood T cells in healthy people across ages. Study background: There was about one barcoded beta molecule captured by template switching per two T cells. Study findings and constraints: Lack of knowledge of donor CMV status possibly confounded expanded clonotype changes.

The CDR3 contains 15 residues. The V gene's germline CDR1 is DFQATT and CDR2 SNEGSKA (reference sequence). The germline V and J ends were trimmed by 3 bases and 3 bases, with 12 bases remaining between them. A second roughly 6 to 12 cycle PCR used barcoded and J-beta primers. A template-switch adaptor that had 12 random nucleotides put a tag on each cDNA molecule. TCRdb re-called the 5' RACE reads with MiXCR, one entry per CDR3 protein. The table lists roughly 730,000 distinct CDR3 sequences, 56% of them singletons. With respect to this clonotype: The antigen is unknown.

The rearrangement joins TRBV20-1 to TRBJ1-6; D unclear. This clonotype was sampled from a man aged 35 to 55 in good health. Sequenced sample: blood. CDR3 residues: CSAREPGVYNSPLHF. The CDR3 region has the DNA TGCAGTGCTAGGGAGCCGGGCGTCTATAATTCACCCCTCCACTTT.